Listed here are 9 T cell receptor beta chains from one sample, sequenced in a study of T cell responses to AZD1222 COVID-19 vaccine. Assay used: immunoSEQ multiplex PCR; TCRdb lists only in-frame clones, some missing. Of about 110,000 clones in the sample, roughly 88% were seen once. The material was peripheral blood, obtained on day 0 of AZD1222 vaccination. The receptors were sampled from an adult in good health.

The chain links TRBV10-3 to TRBJ1-2, with TRBD1 matching 7 bases. This CDR3 comprises 12 residues. Germline loops: CDR1 ENHRY, CDR2 SYGVKD. V dropped 7 bases and J dropped 6; count of bases not matched to a gene: 5. The CDR3 DNA follows: TGTGCCATCAACAGGGGTAAGGATGGCTACACCTTC. Residues: CAINRGKDGYTF.

The J gene is TRBJ1-3, the V gene TRBV14; TRBD1 is a possible D gene (6 bases). The germline CDR1 and CDR2 sequences are SGHDN and FVKESK. V was shortened by 4 bases and J by 4 bases, with 11 bases between the two germline ends. The CDR3 loop spans 14 amino acids. The CDR3 loop reads CASSRTGPGNTIYF. CDR3 coding DNA: TGTGCCAGCAGCCGTACAGGGCCCGGAAACACCATATATTTT.

The chain links TRBV4-1 to TRBJ2-1; D may be TRBD2 (6 bases). Germline V gene lookup returns CDR1 MGHRA and CDR2 YSYEKL. Trimming took off 0 bases at V and 3 bases at J, with 12 bases between the two ends. This CDR3 has 16 residues. CDR3: CASSQELAAYYNEQFF. For the CDR3, the DNA is TGCGCCAGCAGCCAAGAGTTAGCGGCATACTACAATGAGCAGTTCTTC.

This clone appeared a single time. CDR3 sequence: CASSSAGTSHTYEQYF. The DNA for the CDR3 is TGTGCCAGCAGCTCCGCCGGGACTAGCCACACCTACGAGCAGTACTTC. This chain links TRBV7-2 with TRBJ2-7; 9 bases are shared with TRBD2. From germline, CDR1 is SGHTA and CDR2 FQGNSA. The CDR3 is 16 amino acids. With 4 bases clipped from V and 2 bases from J, the junction kept 9 bases outside the gene matches.

The chain uses TRBV5-1 and TRBJ2-1; 10 bases are shared with TRBD1. In germline, CDR1 is SGHRS, CDR2 YFSETQ. The CDR3 totals 17 residues. V was pared by 1 base and J by 7 bases, with 11 bases of the junction left unmatched. The CDR3 coding sequence is TGCGCCAGCAGCTTGCGGCCTGGGACAGGGGAAGCGAATGAGCAGTTCTTC. This translates into CASSLRPGTGEANEQFF.

This clone was detected a few times. The V and J genes are TRBV5-4 and TRBJ2-1, with a weak D call TRBD1 (5 bases). Trimming removed 4 bases at V and 4 bases at J, with 15 bases between. CDR1 and CDR2 from the germline V gene are SGHNT and YYREEE (reference sequence). The CDR3 length is 15 residues. CDR3 coding DNA: TGTGCCAGCAGCCTCCTTAGGGCAGGGTACAATGAGCAGTTCTTC. Protein sequence: CASSLLRAGYNEQFF.

The chain carries TRBV5-1 and TRBJ1-2; D is unresolved. Germline lookup yields CDR1 SGHRS and CDR2 YFSETQ. The CDR3 spans 12 residues. V lost 4 bases to trimming and J lost 12 bases, with 16 bases between them. Written as DNA, the CDR3 is TGCGCCAGCAGCAACGACTGGTCGGAGAACACCTTC. Translating it yields CASSNDWSENTF.

The chain combines TRBV11-1 with TRBJ2-3; TRBD2 matches at 9 bases. The germline V gene encodes CDR1 SGHAT and CDR2 FQDESV (reference sequence). Unmatched junction bases numbered 0, after V lost 2 bases and J lost 0 bases. CDR3 length equals 15 residues. The DNA of the CDR3 is TGTGCCAGCAGCTTACTAGCGGGAAGCACAGATACGCAGTATTTT. This translates into CASSLLAGSTDTQYF.

On this clone: Relative to the germline gene, one junction end is altered; a read error may explain this. The CDR3 reads CASSLGGTGNTIYF. CDR3 nucleotide sequence: TGTGCCAGCAGCTTAGGAGGGACTGGGAACACCATATATTTT. The chain employs TRBV7-2 and TRBJ1-3, with TRBD1 as a possible D gene (5 bases). The V gene's germline CDR1 is SGHTA and CDR2 FQGNSA. The CDR3 is 14 residues long. The complete variable domain, with remaining parts taken from reference TRBV7-2 and TRBJ1-3, reads GAGVSQSPSNKVTEKGKDVELRCDPISGHTALYWYRQSLGQGLEFLIYFQGNSAPDKSGLPSDRFSAERTGGSVSTLTIQRTQQEDSAVYLCASSLGGTGNTIYFGEGSWLTVV.